These 17 T cell receptor beta chains were all obtained from the same sample, sequenced in a study of blood T cells in healthy people across ages. With a J-beta primer mix and a sample-barcoded 5' primer, a second PCR ran roughly 6 to 12 cycles. TCRdb re-derived calls from the 5' RACE reads in MiXCR, one entry per CDR3 protein. The table lists over 1,500,000 distinct CDR3 sequences, about two fifths of them singletons. Sequencing input: blood. These receptors were collected from a human donor in good health.

The rearrangement uses TRBV6-5 and TRBJ2-6; 7 bases agree with TRBD1. CDR1 and CDR2 from the germline V gene are MNHEY and SVGAGI. V gave up 0 bases and J gave up 5 bases; unmatched junction bases: 1. The CDR3 is 15 amino acids. This chain's CDR3 is CASSYSQGWANVLTF. CDR3 nucleotides: TGTGCCAGCAGTTACTCACAGGGGTGGGCCAACGTCCTGACTTTC.

The chain has TRBV4-2 and TRBJ1-6; 7 bases agree with TRBD1. The CDR3 contains 16 residues. With 7 bases clipped from V and 10 bases from J, the junction kept 16 bases outside the gene matches. Germline CDR1 and CDR2: LGHNA and YNFKEQ. CDR3 residues: CASNRRGEGAGSPLHF. The CDR3 DNA reads as TGTGCCAGCAACCGAAGGGGAGAGGGGGCCGGGTCACCCCTCCACTTT.

The V gene is TRBV15, the J gene TRBJ2-5; unclear D gene. V dropped 5 bases and J dropped 0 bases, with 7 bases sitting between them. The CDR3 is made up of 13 amino acids. CDR1 LNHNV and CDR2 YYDKDF come from the germline V gene (reference sequence). CDR3 in amino acids: CATSGIYQETQYF. CDR3 coding DNA: TGTGCCACCAGCGGGATATACCAAGAGACCCAGTACTTC.

The chain employs TRBV20-1 and TRBJ2-2; D call uncertain. The V end lost 7 bases, the J end lost 1 base, and 7 bases lay between the germline ends. Germline V CDR1 and CDR2: DFQATT, SNEGSKA (reference sequence). The CDR3 loop spans 12 amino acids. In nucleotides, the CDR3 is TGCAGTGTAGCCCTGAACACCGGGGAGCTGTTTTTT. Its protein is CSVALNTGELFF.

At least ten counts were recorded for this clonotype. The V gene is TRBV12-3 or TRBV12-4, the J gene TRBJ2-5, with D uncertain. The CDR3 is made up of 15 amino acids. With 6 bases removed from V and 2 bases from J, the gap between germline ends came to 16 bases. In DNA form, the CDR3 reads TGTGCCAGCAGCTCTTTTAGACACCCACAAGAGACCCAGTACTTC. It codes for CASSSFRHPQETQYF.

The chain joins TRBV6-2 or TRBV6-3 to TRBJ1-2; 9 positions agree with TRBD1. This CDR3 contains 14 residues. The germline gives CDR1 MNHEY, CDR2 SVGEGT. Unmatched junction bases numbered 8, after V lost 9 bases and J lost 3 bases. The CDR3: CASSQRTGDYGYTF. CDR3 nucleotide sequence: TGTGCCAGTTCTCAAAGGACAGGGGACTATGGCTACACCTTC.

The rearrangement uses TRBV4-1 and TRBJ1-5; 7 bases map to TRBD1. The CDR3 sequence is 14 residues long. V shed 5 bases and J 6 bases; nucleotides not matched to a gene: 7. Germline CDR1 and CDR2: MGHRA and YSYEKL. CDR3: CASSVDRVSQPQHF. The CDR3 bases are TGCGCCAGCAGCGTAGACAGGGTGAGTCAGCCCCAGCATTTT.

The chain has TRBV18 and TRBJ2-1, with TRBD1 matching 7 bases. Germline CDR1 and CDR2: KGHSH and LQKENI. V lost 4 bases and J lost 0; bases outside the gene matches: 9. The CDR3 is made up of 17 amino acids. CDR3 bases: TGTGCCAGCTCACACCGGGACAGCTATAGCTCCTACAATGAGCAGTTCTTC. Its protein product is CASSHRDSYSSYNEQFF. Combining the CDR3 with reference TRBV18 and TRBJ2-1 gives the whole variable domain NAGVMQNPRHLVRRRGQEARLRCSPMKGHSHVYWYRQLPEEGLKFMVYLQKENIIDESGMPKERFSAEFPKEGPSILRIQQVVRGDSAAYFCASSHRDSYSSYNEQFFGPGTRLTVL.

This clonotype came up a few times. The V and J genes are TRBV4-1 and TRBJ1-2, with 9 bases lining up with TRBD1. In germline, CDR1 is MGHRA, CDR2 YSYEKL. V lost 0 bases to trimming and J lost 6 bases; unmatched junction nucleotides: 5. The CDR3 is 15 amino acids. The CDR3: CASSQDRGQGHGYTF. The CDR3 bases are TGCGCCAGCAGCCAAGATAGGGGACAGGGTCATGGCTACACCTTC.

The chain joins TRBV4-1 to TRBJ2-1, with a possible D match to TRBD2 (5 bases). CDR1 MGHRA and CDR2 YSYEKL come from the germline V gene. The V and J ends lost 3 bases and 4 bases respectively, with 13 bases between them. The length of the CDR3 is 15 residues. Written as DNA, the CDR3 is TGCGCCAGCAGCCAGGAGGAAGTGTGGTACAATGAGCAGTTCTTC. Protein sequence: CASSQEEVWYNEQFF.

The chain has TRBV7-2 and TRBJ1-1; no clear D. Trimming removed 5 bases at V and 5 bases at J, with 15 bases between. There are 14 residues in the CDR3. The V gene's germline CDR1 is SGHTA and CDR2 FQGNSA. The CDR3 region is CASSLNGRLTEAFF. CDR3 nucleotides: TGTGCCAGCAGCCTAAACGGACGGTTAACTGAAGCTTTCTTT.

The chain combines TRBV29-1 with TRBJ2-5; unclear D gene. The CDR3 consists of 13 residues. V gave up 2 bases and J gave up 2 bases, with 9 bases separating them. The germline V gene has CDR1 SQVTM and CDR2 ANQGSEA. CDR3 sequence: CSVEPVEQETQYF. CDR3 sequence (DNA): TGCAGCGTTGAACCCGTGGAACAAGAGACCCAGTACTTC.

The genes are TRBV29-1 and TRBJ2-5, with D hard to call. V dropped 1 base and J dropped 2 bases, with 8 bases sitting between them. The CDR3 is 13 residues long. Per the germline V gene, CDR1 is SQVTM and CDR2 is ANQGSEA. CDR3 loop: CSVEGWEQETQYF. CDR3 DNA: TGCAGCGTTGAAGGTTGGGAACAAGAGACCCAGTACTTC.

The rearrangement uses TRBV20-1 and TRBJ1-2; D is undetermined. Between the trimmed V and J ends, which lost 1 base and 0 bases, there was a span of 9 bases. The CDR3 runs 14 residues. From germline, CDR1 is DFQATT and CDR2 SNEGSKA (reference sequence). The CDR3 is CSARGAEANYGYTF. The CDR3 DNA reads TGCAGTGCTAGAGGGGCAGAGGCTAACTATGGCTACACCTTC.

The chain combines TRBV9 with TRBJ2-7, with 10 bases lining up with TRBD2. The DNA end is more similar to TRBJ2-5, so the J call may be wrong. The CDR3 is 15 amino acids. Germline loops: CDR1 SGDLS, CDR2 YYNGEE. The DNA for the CDR3 is TGTGCCAGCGGCGCCTTTAGCGGGGGGAAGGAGACCCAGTACTTC. It is translated as CASGAFSGGKETQYF.

As concerns this clonotype: Germline and junction disagree at one end, which may indicate a read error. The chain links TRBV7-8 to TRBJ2-1; TRBD2 aligns across 8 bases. CDR1 is SGHVS and CDR2 is FQNEAQ in the germline V gene. This CDR3 is 18 amino acids long. The CDR3: CAGSLEASGLSSYNEQFF. Here the CDR3 DNA reads TGTGCCGGCAGCTTAGAGGCTAGCGGGCTGAGCTCCTACAATGAGCAGTTCTTC. Supplemented by reference TRBV7-8 and TRBJ2-1, the full variable domain reads GAGVSQSPRYKVAKRGQDVALRCDPISGHVSLFWYQQALGQGPEFLTYFQNEAQLDKSGLPSDRFFAERPEGSVSTLKIQRTQQEDSAVYLCAGSLEASGLSSYNEQFFGPGTRLTVL.

On this clonotype itself: Its ends do not fully match the called genes, so a read error is possible. This chain links TRBV7-2 with TRBJ2-7; weak D call: TRBD2 (6 bases). Germline CDR1 SGHTA, CDR2 FQGNSA. This CDR3 is 15 amino acids long. The CDR3 protein is CANSKQPGADYEQYF. The DNA for the CDR3 is TGTGCCAACAGCAAACAACCGGGAGCAGATTACGAGCAGTACTTC.